This TCR beta chain was captured by sequencing in a study of T cell changes during pregnancy in multiple sclerosis. Generated by immunoSEQ multiplex PCR, the TCRdb table keeps only in-frame clones and is missing some. The repertoire holds fewer than 70,000 clones, with approximately 91% as singletons. In germline, CDR1 is MDHEN, CDR2 SYDVKM. The CDR3 loop spans 16 amino acids. With V trimmed by 2 bases and J by 6 bases, 7 bases remained unmatched. The source is a female donor with multiple sclerosis, enrolled in a pregnancy study. The chain is built from TRBV28 and TRBJ2-1; 10 bases are shared with TRBD2. Sample: peripheral blood, taken in the third trimester of pregnancy. CDR3 region: CASSLGSGGGFNEQFF. CDR3 bases: TGTGCCAGCAGTTTAGGGAGCGGGGGGGGGTTCAATGAGCAGTTCTTC. Combining the CDR3 with reference TRBV28 and TRBJ2-1 gives the whole variable domain DVKVTQSSRYLVKRTGEKVFLECVQDMDHENMFWYRQDPGLGLRLIYFSYDVKMKEKGDIPEGYSVSREKKERFSLILESASTNQTSMYLCASSLGSGGGFNEQFFGPGTRLTVL.